Sequencing of this T cell receptor beta chain was carried out in a study of control samples from healthy donors and cancer patients. Generated by immunoSEQ multiplex PCR, the TCRdb table keeps only in-frame clones and is missing some. This sample has approximately 170,000 clones; roughly 89% occur once, and the top ten carry around 1.4%. Germline CDR1 is MGHDK and CDR2 is SYGVNS. CDR3 length: 16 amino acids. J lost 6 bases, V lost 1 base, and 7 bases had no gene match. This clone came up once. Sequenced material: blood. This sequence joins TRBV25-1 and TRBJ2-1, with 9 bases matching TRBD1. This receptor was taken from a woman aged 50 to 65 in good health. The CDR3 sequence is CASSEFGGQGFNEQFF. The CDR3 bases are TGTGCCAGCAGTGAATTCGGGGGACAGGGTTTCAATGAGCAGTTCTTC. The variable domain in full, with the rest retrieved from reference TRBV25-1 and TRBJ2-1, is EADIYQTPRYLVIGTGKKITLECSQTMGHDKMYWYQQDPGMELHLIHYSYGVNSTEKGDLSSESTVSRIRTEHFPLTLESARPSHTSQYLCASSEFGGQGFNEQFFGPGTRLTVL.